This T cell receptor beta chain was profiled in a study of T cells in Graves' hyperthyroidism and ophthalmopathy. V was shortened by 4 bases and J by 4 bases, with 12 bases between the two germline ends. Germline V lookup: CDR1 SGHVS, CDR2 FNYEAQ. The CDR3 totals 14 residues. Using RNA transcripts as the source, TCR beta CDR3 regions were amplified. Carried out on the TCR CDR3, a first-round RT-PCR used the HTBI primer set. TCRdb independently ran MiXCR on the multiplex PCR reads; one entry per CDR3 protein. The sample includes around 600,000 distinct CDR3 sequences, 45% of them seen just once. Researchers barred patients who had uncontrolled infection, other autoimmune disease, pregnancy or lactation.

The source is an adult man with Graves' disease, either hyperthyroidism or ophthalmopathy (not recorded which). V is TRBV7-6 and J is TRBJ2-3; D uncertain. Sequenced sample: peripheral blood or thyroid tissue (not recorded which). The CDR3 nucleotides read TGTGCCAGCAGCTCACCCTGGGGTGCAGATACGCAGTATTTT. The encoded protein is CASSSPWGADTQYF.